Below are 31 T cell receptor beta chains sequenced from a single sample in a study of T cell responses to AZD1222 COVID-19 vaccine (dated by TCRdb to the early 2020s). Receptors were amplified or captured by the immunoSEQ multiplex PCR assay. Sourced from immuneACCESS, this table was stored by TCRdb with only in-frame sequences that have V and J called. A share of the clones is absent; for the studies checked, an unresolved V gene accounts for under half, and the remainder has no known explanation. The sample profile shows 150,000 to 190,000 clones; about nine tenths of them were found once. 1.5% to 2% of the sample rests with the top ten. This specimen's time point label, per the study, means: baseline before first vaccination. This material consisted of peripheral blood, taken on day 0 of AZD1222 vaccination. These receptors were collected from an adult in good health.

The V gene is TRBV7-6, the J gene TRBJ2-7; D ambiguous. The CDR3 contains 16 residues. Germline-derived CDR1 and CDR2 are SGHVS and FNYEAQ. V was pared by 5 bases and J by 4 bases, with 21 bases between. The CDR3 bases are TGTGCCAGCAGCCTGACCGGGTATGAATCCCAATACGAGCAGTACTTC. Encoded protein: CASSLTGYESQYEQYF. The full variable domain, rest sourced from reference TRBV7-6 and TRBJ2-7, is GAGVSQSPRYKVTKRGQDVALRCDPISGHVSLYWYRQALGQGPEFLTYFNYEAQQDKSGLPNDRFSAERPEGSISTLTIQRTEQRDSAMYRCASSLTGYESQYEQYFGPGTRLTVT.

V and J are TRBV18 and TRBJ1-2; D possibly corresponds to TRBD1 (6 bases). CDR3 size: 15 residues. Germline assignment: CDR1 KGHSH and CDR2 LQKENI. Trimming took 3 bases from V and 4 from J, leaving 15 bases between them. The CDR3 loop is CASSPEGEPVYGYTF. The DNA of the CDR3 is TGTGCCAGCTCACCTGAGGGGGAACCTGTCTATGGCTACACCTTC. Complete variable domain (other parts from reference TRBV18 and TRBJ1-2): NAGVMQNPRHLVRRRGQEARLRCSPMKGHSHVYWYRQLPEEGLKFMVYLQKENIIDESGMPKERFSAEFPKEGPSILRIQQVVRGDSAAYFCASSPEGEPVYGYTFGSGTRLTVV.

The rearrangement joins TRBV7-2 to TRBJ1-1; unclear D gene. This CDR3 has 17 residues. Trimming removed 1 base from V and 3 bases from J, with 18 bases in between. Germline CDR1 reads SGHTA; CDR2 reads FQGNSA. The CDR3 reads CASSLELGRTRYTEAFF. The CDR3 DNA is TGTGCCAGCAGCTTAGAATTGGGTAGGACCAGATACACTGAAGCTTTCTTT.

The J gene is TRBJ1-1, the V gene TRBV27, with D perhaps TRBD1 (6 bases). The CDR3 has 15 amino acids. V gave up 3 bases and J gave up 0 bases, with 11 bases separating them. Germline values: CDR1 MNHEY, CDR2 SMNVEV (reference sequence). The CDR3 DNA reads TGTGCCAGCAGTTTGGGACAAGTGCTGAACACTGAAGCTTTCTTT. It codes for CASSLGQVLNTEAFF.

The gene calls are TRBV27 and TRBJ2-5; 9 bases map to TRBD1. CDR3 length: 15 amino acids. Per germline, CDR1 MNHEY and CDR2 SMNVEV (reference sequence). With V trimmed by 5 bases and J by 4 bases, 8 bases remained unmatched. CDR3 sequence (DNA): TGTGCCAGCAGTCTCGGACAGGGGCTTAGAGAGACCCAGTACTTC. This encodes CASSLGQGLRETQYF.

The chain uses TRBV28 and TRBJ1-2; the match to TRBD1 covers 8 bases. Trimming removed 6 bases from V and 5 bases from J; junction bases left unmatched: 2. CDR3 size: 12 residues. The germline V gene encodes CDR1 MDHEN and CDR2 SYDVKM. The CDR3 bases are TGTGCCAGCAGGGACAGGGCGTATGGCTACACCTTC. It specifies CASRDRAYGYTF.

The chain recombines TRBV4-2 with TRBJ1-2; D perhaps matches TRBD1 (5 bases). Per germline, CDR1 LGHNA and CDR2 YNFKEQ. V shed 3 bases and J shed 3 bases, with 11 bases lying between them. The CDR3 runs 14 residues. The CDR3 DNA reads as TGTGCCAGCAGCCAGCCCAGGGACCACTATGGCTACACCTTC. Its translation: CASSQPRDHYGYTF.

This clone was counted a single time. This rearrangement joins TRBV14 to TRBJ2-7; 14 nucleotides line up with TRBD2. Trimming removed 1 base from V and 4 bases from J; junction bases left unmatched: 3. Germline V CDR1 and CDR2: SGHDN, FVKESK. The CDR3 is 16 amino acids. CDR3 bases: TGTGCCAGCAGCCAAGGACTAGCGGGAGGGCCGTACGAGCAGTACTTC. This encodes CASSQGLAGGPYEQYF.

The chain recombines TRBV7-9 with TRBJ1-2, with no clear D. This CDR3 has 16 residues. Germline V gives CDR1 SEHNR, CDR2 FQNEAQ (reference sequence). Deletions cut 5 bases from V and 4 bases from J, with 20 bases between. Written as DNA, the CDR3 is TGTGCCAGCAGCCGAGTTACGTCCCAAGAGGGCTATGGCTACACCTTC. It encodes CASSRVTSQEGYGYTF.

The chain is built from TRBV20-1 and TRBJ2-4; D gene ambiguous. V was trimmed by 2 bases and J by 7 bases, leaving 6 bases between them. The CDR3 consists of 11 residues. From germline, CDR1 is DFQATT and CDR2 SNEGSKA (reference sequence). DNA for the CDR3: TGCAGTGCTAGAATGGGGAACATTCAGTACTTC. Protein sequence: CSARMGNIQYF.

The V call is TRBV12-3 or TRBV12-4, the J call TRBJ2-5; D unresolved. Trimming removed 5 bases from V and 3 bases from J, with 7 bases in between. The CDR3 is 12 amino acids. CDR3 sequence reads: CASSMVEETQYF. CDR3 nucleotides: TGTGCCAGCAGTATGGTCGAAGAGACCCAGTACTTC.

The rearrangement uses TRBV7-2 and TRBJ2-1; 13 nucleotides match TRBD2. V lost 8 bases to trimming and J lost 6 bases; unmatched junction nucleotides: 4. The CDR3 is 14 amino acids. The germline V gene has CDR1 SGHTA and CDR2 FQGNSA. The CDR3 DNA is TGTGCCAGCTCTGGACTAGCGGGAGTCAATGAGCAGTTCTTC. Its protein is CASSGLAGVNEQFF.

The chain uses TRBV7-9 and TRBJ1-5; 8 bases agree with TRBD1. The CDR3 has 14 amino acids. Germline V CDR1 and CDR2: SEHNR, FQNEAQ (reference sequence). Losses at the gene ends were 5 bases for V and 6 bases for J; bases not matched to a gene: 6. CDR3 loop: CASSPGGRAQPQHF. The CDR3 coding sequence is TGTGCCAGCAGCCCAGGGGGCAGGGCTCAGCCCCAGCATTTT.

The rearrangement joins TRBV9 to TRBJ1-6; D remains ambiguous. This CDR3 comprises 14 residues. V gave up 2 bases and J gave up 10 bases, with 13 bases separating them. Germline V gives CDR1 SGDLS, CDR2 YYNGEE. The CDR3 DNA reads TGTGCCAGCAGCGTCGGGGAGGTTGGCTCACCCCTCCACTTT. Translating it yields CASSVGEVGSPLHF.

The chain has TRBV10-3 and TRBJ1-5; the D gene is possibly TRBD1 (5 bases). CDR1 and CDR2 (germline): ENHRY, SYGVKD. V shed 4 bases and J shed 1 base, with 23 bases lying between them. The CDR3 loop spans 19 amino acids. The CDR3 loop reads CAISVPPPMGGGSNQPQHF. Here the CDR3 DNA reads TGTGCCATCAGTGTTCCCCCGCCTATGGGCGGGGGAAGCAATCAGCCCCAGCATTTT.

This chain uses TRBV5-5 with TRBJ2-7; the D gene is possibly TRBD1 (6 bases). The CDR3 runs 15 residues. CDR1 SGHKS and CDR2 YYEKEE come from the germline V gene (reference sequence). The germline V and J ends were trimmed by 2 bases and 4 bases, with 16 bases remaining between them. Here the CDR3 DNA reads TGTGCCAGCAGCTTAGAGACAGGAGCATGGTACGAGCAGTACTTC. This gives the protein CASSLETGAWYEQYF.

This rearrangement joins TRBV10-3 to TRBJ2-2; 8 positions match TRBD1. This CDR3 comprises 14 residues. In germline, CDR1 is ENHRY, CDR2 SYGVKD. Written as DNA, the CDR3 is TGTGCGTCAACCACAGGGGGGTCGTCCGGGGAGCTGTTTTTT. Translating gives CASTTGGSSGELFF.

The V gene is TRBV14, the J gene TRBJ1-1; a possible D gene is TRBD1 (6 bases). The length of the CDR3 is 13 residues. Looked up from germline, CDR1 is SGHDN and CDR2 is FVKESK. Trimming took 4 bases from V and 1 from J, leaving 7 bases between them. The CDR3, as DNA: TGTGCCAGCAGCCTCAGGGGGAACACTGAAGCTTTCTTT. It translates to CASSLRGNTEAFF.

The rearrangement uses TRBV11-2 and TRBJ1-5; D not resolved. Germline V CDR1 and CDR2: SGHAT, FQNNGV. V lost 0 bases to trimming and J lost 5 bases, with 5 bases between them. The CDR3 has 13 amino acids. The CDR3 nucleotides read TGTGCCAGCAGCTTAGACAACTATCAGCCCCAGCATTTT. Translating gives CASSLDNYQPQHF.

The CDR3 region has the DNA TGTGCCAGCAGTAAGACCAGGGACTCTTTCCGCGAGCAGTACTTC. Translating gives CASSKTRDSFREQYF. V and J are TRBV27 and TRBJ2-7; D might be TRBD2 (6 bases). Trimming took 5 bases from V and 6 from J, leaving 20 bases between them. The CDR3 covers 15 residues. Looked up from germline, CDR1 is MNHEY and CDR2 is SMNVEV (reference sequence).

This chain uses TRBV7-2 with TRBJ2-1; 7 bases match TRBD1. Per the germline V gene, CDR1 is SGHTA and CDR2 is FQGNSA. The V segment lost 0 bases and the J segment 7 bases; nucleotides outside the gene matches: 3. The CDR3 covers 14 residues. The CDR3 DNA sequence: TGTGCCAGCAGCTTAGCGGGACAGCTGAATGAGCAGTTCTTC. Protein product: CASSLAGQLNEQFF.

This rearrangement joins TRBV9 to TRBJ1-2; tentative D call: TRBD1 (5 bases). The V and J ends lost 4 bases and 7 bases respectively, with 17 bases between them. CDR1 and CDR2 (germline): SGDLS, YYNGEE. The CDR3 is made up of 14 amino acids. The CDR3 reads CASSSRDARGGYTF. CDR3 nucleotide sequence: TGTGCCAGCAGCTCTCGGGACGCCCGGGGTGGCTACACCTTC. The variable domain in full, completed from reference TRBV9 and TRBJ1-2, reads DSGVTQTPKHLITATGQRVTLRCSPRSGDLSVYWYQQSLDQGLQFLIQYYNGEERAKGNILERFSAQQFPDLHSELNLSSLELGDSALYFCASSSRDARGGYTFGSGTRLTVV.

The genes are TRBV24-1 and TRBJ2-3; D may correspond to TRBD1 or TRBD2 (5 bases each). Looked up from germline, CDR1 is KGHDR and CDR2 is SFDVKD. Trimming took off 9 bases at V and 2 bases at J, with 11 bases between the two ends. The CDR3 consists of 13 residues. In nucleotides, the CDR3 is TGTGCCACCGGGATAGGGACCACAGATACGCAGTATTTT. Its translation is CATGIGTTDTQYF.

The chain links TRBV5-1 to TRBJ2-1, with TRBD2 matching 7 bases. CDR1 is SGHRS, CDR2 YFSETQ, per germline. This CDR3 is 15 amino acids long. V shed 4 bases and J 6 bases; nucleotides not matched to a gene: 10. The CDR3 loop is CASSQTEGRVNEQFF. The CDR3 nucleotides read TGCGCCAGCAGCCAGACAGAGGGGAGGGTCAATGAGCAGTTCTTC.

The chain links TRBV5-4 to TRBJ2-7; D may correspond to TRBD1 or TRBD2 (5 bases each). Germline CDR1 SGHNT, CDR2 YYREEE (reference sequence). Trimming stripped 5 bases from V and 2 bases from J, with 14 bases between. The CDR3 extends over 14 amino acids. As DNA, the CDR3 is TGTGCCAGCAGTATGACGGGACGAACCTACGAGCAGTACTTC. It is translated as CASSMTGRTYEQYF.

This chain connects TRBV4-1 to TRBJ1-2; 9 bases align to TRBD1. The length of the CDR3 is 17 residues. Germline V gene sequence: CDR1 MGHRA, CDR2 YSYEKL. J was trimmed by 3 bases and V by 4 bases; bases with no gene match: 12. CDR3 in DNA: TGCGCCAGCAGCCGCCGGGACAGGGAATCGTTCGACTATGGCTACACCTTC. As protein: CASSRRDRESFDYGYTF.

This clone was observed once. This sequence joins TRBV5-6 and TRBJ1-3, with D perhaps TRBD1 (5 bases). Trimming pared 2 bases from V and 0 bases from J, leaving 12 bases between. From germline, CDR1 is SGHDT and CDR2 YYEEEE. CDR3 length: 16 amino acids. The CDR3 here is CASSFRKRGSGNTIYF. The CDR3 DNA is TGTGCCAGCAGCTTTAGGAAAAGGGGCTCTGGAAACACCATATATTTT.

The V gene is TRBV18, the J gene TRBJ2-7; 11 positions match TRBD2. Per the germline V gene, CDR1 is KGHSH and CDR2 is LQKENI. The ends lost 4 bases at V and 5 bases at J; junction bases unmatched: 7. CDR3 length: 15 residues. CDR3 amino acids: CASSRGLADYNEQYF. DNA of the CDR3: TGTGCCAGCTCACGGGGACTAGCGGACTATAACGAGCAGTACTTC. Supplemented by reference TRBV18 and TRBJ2-7, the full variable domain reads NAGVMQNPRHLVRRRGQEARLRCSPMKGHSHVYWYRQLPEEGLKFMVYLQKENIIDESGMPKERFSAEFPKEGPSILRIQQVVRGDSAAYFCASSRGLADYNEQYFGPGTRLTVT.

V gene TRBV5-4 combines with J gene TRBJ2-6; D uncertain. The CDR3 has 16 residues. The germline CDR1 and CDR2 sequences are SGHNT and YYREEE (reference sequence). V shed 6 bases and J shed 2 bases, with 15 bases lying between them. Here the CDR3 DNA reads TGTGCCAGCAAAACAGACAACTCCGCTGGGGCCAACGTCCTGACTTTC. Translation gives CASKTDNSAGANVLTF.

V is TRBV4-1 and J is TRBJ1-6; D not certain. V was trimmed by 6 bases and J by 7 bases, leaving 10 bases between them. From germline, CDR1 is MGHRA and CDR2 YSYEKL. The CDR3 has 13 amino acids. The DNA of the CDR3 is TGCGCCAGCAGTTATTCAGAGAATTCACCCCTCCACTTT. Amino acid sequence: CASSYSENSPLHF.

This sequence joins TRBV6-2 or TRBV6-3 and TRBJ1-5; D not resolved. The CDR3 covers 14 residues. Trimming removed 0 bases at V and 5 bases at J, with 8 bases between. Germline V gene data show CDR1 as MNHEY and CDR2 as SVGEGT. Written as DNA, the CDR3 is TGTGCCAGCAGTTACTCGATCGGAGATCAGCCCCAGCATTTT. It codes for CASSYSIGDQPQHF.